This paragraph covers one T cell receptor beta chain sequence. This sample was included in a study of blood T cell repertoires in COVID-19. Profiled with immunoSEQ multiplex PCR; TCRdb holds only in-frame clones, not every one. The sample records 250,000 to 300,000 clones, 70% to 90% being singletons. In germline, CDR1 is MDHEN, CDR2 SYDVKM. The CDR3 is made up of 16 amino acids. The V segment lost 4 bases and the J segment 5 bases; nucleotides outside the gene matches: 13. This receptor was identified in an older woman with COVID-19, enrolled during active disease. The chain is built from TRBV28 and TRBJ2-5; the match to TRBD1 covers 7 bases. The specimen was peripheral blood. The CDR3 region has the DNA TGTGCCAGCAGTTCCTCTACGGGACAGAAACGGGAGACCCAGTACTTC. It codes for CASSSSTGQKRETQYF.